The source of this T cell receptor beta chain is a study of blood T cell repertoires in COVID-19. Study as a whole: Italy, Spain and the United States were the sources of the convalescent and acute COVID-19 samples.

Libraries were prepared by immunoSEQ multiplex PCR; TCRdb keeps only in-frame clonotypes and omits some of them. The profile shows some 130,000 clones, more than 90% of them singletons. Followed over time, Seattle patients had been enrolled while infection was active. What was sequenced was peripheral blood. This receptor was identified in a man between 60 and 70 years old with COVID-19, enrolled during active disease.

The CDR3 DNA sequence: TGTGCCAGCAGCCGAGAGCCTAGCGACACCGGGGAGCTGTTTTTT. Amino acids: CASSREPSDTGELFF. V is TRBV7-9 and J is TRBJ2-2; a weak D match, TRBD2 (6 bases). V lost 5 bases to trimming and J lost 3 bases, with 13 bases between them. The CDR3 runs 15 residues. Per germline, CDR1 SEHNR and CDR2 FQNEAQ (reference sequence).